Listed here are 28 T cell receptor beta chains from one sample, sequenced in a study of cytomegalovirus exposure and HLA in healthy donors. Primers: 60 Vbeta forward and 13 Jbeta reverse. TCRdb's table, derived via immunoSEQ multiplex PCR, lists solely in-frame clones and lacks some. The repertoire has around 120,000 clones, about 80% of them found once; the top ten carry roughly 4.5%. Sequencing used PBMCs. These receptors all come from a man in his forties or fifties in good health and CMV-seropositive.

J is TRBJ2-3 and V is TRBV5-6; the match to TRBD2 covers 8 bases. With 4 bases clipped from V and 7 bases from J, the junction kept 14 bases outside the gene matches. The germline V gene has CDR1 SGHDT and CDR2 YYEEEE. The CDR3 has 16 residues. The CDR3 region has the DNA TGTGCCAGCAGCCTGGGGCACAGCGGGAGTATGAATACGCAGTATTTT. Encoded protein: CASSLGHSGSMNTQYF.

The chain recombines TRBV2 with TRBJ1-5, with D maybe TRBD1 (5 bases). With 2 bases removed from V and 6 bases from J, the gap between germline ends came to 14 bases. The CDR3 consists of 15 residues. The germline gives CDR1 SNHLY, CDR2 FYNNEI. As DNA, the CDR3 is TGTGCCAGCAGTGAAAGGGGCCAGATAGGTCAGCCCCAGCATTTT. Translated, it gives CASSERGQIGQPQHF.

In this sample, this clone turned up once. The rearrangement joins TRBV6-1 to TRBJ2-7; D is perhaps TRBD1 (5 bases). The CDR3 has 14 amino acids. Trimming shortened V by 0 bases and J by 4 bases, and 10 bases separated the two germline ends. Germline CDR1 MNHNS, CDR2 SASEGT. The CDR3 is CASSEALQGYEQYF. The DNA for the CDR3 is TGTGCCAGCAGTGAAGCGCTGCAGGGATACGAGCAGTACTTC.

V is TRBV18 and J is TRBJ2-1; 12 bases align to TRBD2. This CDR3 comprises 17 residues. J was trimmed by 6 bases and V by 2 bases; bases with no gene match: 8. Germline loops: CDR1 KGHSH, CDR2 LQKENI. CDR3 region: CASSPKTSGSWPNEQFF. The CDR3 coding sequence is TGTGCCAGCTCACCAAAGACTAGCGGGAGTTGGCCCAATGAGCAGTTCTTC.

The chain employs TRBV7-2 and TRBJ2-1, with 7 bases fitting TRBD2. V lost 5 bases, J lost 4 bases, and 11 bases stayed unmatched. There are 16 residues in the CDR3. Germline V gene data show CDR1 as SGHTA and CDR2 as FQGNSA. CDR3 region: CASSPSQAGAYNEQFF. The DNA for the CDR3 is TGTGCCAGCAGCCCCTCCCAGGCGGGAGCTTACAATGAGCAGTTCTTC.

This clone has more than one count but fewer than ten. As DNA, the CDR3 is TGTGCCAGCAGTCCTCAACTAGCGGGAATGGGAGAGACCCAGTACTTC. It is translated as CASSPQLAGMGETQYF. J is TRBJ2-5 and V is TRBV28, with TRBD2 matching over 10 bases. Per germline, CDR1 MDHEN and CDR2 SYDVKM. V was clipped by 5 bases and J by 4 bases; unmatched bases: 10. The CDR3 has 16 residues.

V and J are TRBV9 and TRBJ1-6; the D is unclear. Germline loops: CDR1 SGDLS, CDR2 YYNGEE. The CDR3 is made up of 14 amino acids. The ends were cut back, 0 bases at V and 5 bases at J, with 6 bases in the middle. CDR3 coding DNA: TGTGCCAGCAGCGTAGGAGGGAATAATTCACCCCTCCACTTT. Translation: CASSVGGNNSPLHF.

The CDR3 DNA reads TGTGCCAGCAGCTTAACTGCTGAAGCTTTCTTT. This codes for CASSLTAEAFF. The chain couples TRBV7-9 to TRBJ1-1; D unresolved. Trimming shortened V by 2 bases and J by 6 bases, and 4 bases separated the two germline ends. Germline loops: CDR1 SEHNR, CDR2 FQNEAQ (reference sequence). The CDR3 runs 11 residues. The whole variable domain, remainder taken from reference TRBV7-9 and TRBJ1-1, is DTGVSQNPRHKITKRGQNVTFRCDPISEHNRLYWYRQTLGQGPEFLTYFQNEAQLEKSRLLSDRFSAERPKGSFSTLEIQRTEQGDSAMYLCASSLTAEAFFGQGTRLTVV.

The chain's CDR3 is CASSLALAGSGNEQFF. The CDR3, as DNA: TGTGCCAGCAGCTTAGCTCTAGCGGGTTCGGGCAATGAGCAGTTCTTC. The rearrangement links TRBV7-6 to TRBJ2-1, with TRBD2 matching 8 bases. The germline CDR1 and CDR2 sequences are SGHVS and FNYEAQ. V gave up 0 bases and J gave up 6 bases; unmatched junction bases: 7. The CDR3 length is 16 residues.

The V call is TRBV10-3, the J call TRBJ2-5; D is uncertain. This CDR3 is 13 amino acids long. In germline, CDR1 is ENHRY, CDR2 SYGVKD. Between the trimmed V and J ends, which lost 4 bases and 0 bases, there was a span of 6 bases. CDR3 loop: CAISAYNQETQYF. The DNA of the CDR3 is TGTGCCATCAGTGCTTATAACCAAGAGACCCAGTACTTC.

The V call is TRBV4-2, the J call TRBJ2-3, with 7 bases that match TRBD1. The CDR3 extends over 15 amino acids. With V trimmed by 4 bases and J by 0 bases, 4 bases remained unmatched. Germline V gives CDR1 LGHNA, CDR2 YNFKEQ. The CDR3 nucleotides are TGTGCCAGCAGCCGTCGGGACAGTAGCACAGATACGCAGTATTTT. Protein: CASSRRDSSTDTQYF.

The chain carries TRBV7-8 and TRBJ2-7, with 7 nucleotides matching TRBD2. Trimming cost V 2 bases and J 3 bases; bases outside gene matches: 1. CDR1 SGHVS and CDR2 FQNEAQ come from the germline V gene. The CDR3 is 13 amino acids. The CDR3 bases are TGTGCCAGCAGCTTAACTAGCGTCTACGAGCAGTACTTC. Translating it yields CASSLTSVYEQYF.

The V and J genes are TRBV6-5 and TRBJ2-5, with D possibly matching TRBD1 (6 bases). Germline V gives CDR1 MNHEY, CDR2 SVGAGI. V was shortened by 10 bases and J by 4 bases, with 10 bases between the two germline ends. This CDR3 has 11 residues. CDR3 sequence reads: CATLGGETQYF. Written as DNA, the CDR3 is TGTGCCACCCTAGGGGGAGAGACCCAGTACTTC.

Only one count was recorded for this clone. The rearrangement joins TRBV6-1 to TRBJ1-1; D is undetermined. Germline V gene sequence: CDR1 MNHNS, CDR2 SASEGT. The CDR3 length is 14 residues. The V end lost 6 bases, the J end lost 0 bases, and 11 bases lay between the germline ends. This CDR3 reads CASSQVGMNTEAFF. CDR3 DNA: TGTGCCAGCAGCCAGGTCGGCATGAACACTGAAGCTTTCTTT.

This clone was found once. The chain uses TRBV6-1 and TRBJ2-7, with 9 bases that match TRBD1. The germline gives CDR1 MNHNS, CDR2 SASEGT. CDR3 length equals 16 residues. V trimming: 0 bases; J trimming: 3 bases; junction bases outside the gene matches: 6. The CDR3 DNA is TGTGCCAGCAGTGAAGCGAGAGGGACAGGGTTCTACGAGCAGTACTTC. It yields the protein CASSEARGTGFYEQYF.

This rearrangement joins TRBV5-1 to TRBJ1-2, with 12 bases identical to TRBD1. Trimming removed 0 bases from V and 2 bases from J; junction bases left unmatched: 8. The CDR3 has 18 residues. Germline V gives CDR1 SGHRS, CDR2 YFSETQ. The CDR3 coding sequence is TGCGCCAGCAGCTTGGCCCTGGGACAGGGGGCAGGGAACTATGGCTACACCTTC. It encodes CASSLALGQGAGNYGYTF.

The gene calls are TRBV5-1 and TRBJ2-1; TRBD2 matches 14 bases. The ends lost 4 bases at V and 8 bases at J; junction bases unmatched: 8. Germline V gene sequence: CDR1 SGHRS, CDR2 YFSETQ. CDR3 length: 16 residues. The CDR3 sequence is CASSLGTSGSGDEQFF. CDR3 DNA sequence: TGCGCCAGCAGCCTCGGGACTAGCGGGAGCGGTGATGAGCAGTTCTTC.

V is TRBV7-2 and J is TRBJ2-5; 7 positions agree with TRBD1. The CDR3 consists of 14 residues. CDR1 SGHTA and CDR2 FQGNSA come from the germline V gene. With 5 bases clipped from V and 5 bases from J, the junction kept 8 bases outside the gene matches. CDR3 amino acids: CASSRQGVRETQYF. The CDR3 bases are TGTGCCAGCAGCCGACAGGGCGTAAGGGAGACCCAGTACTTC.

The chain carries TRBV7-2 and TRBJ1-6; D gene ambiguous. V lost 1 base, J lost 9 bases, and 10 bases lay in between. This CDR3 is 14 amino acids long. Germline loops: CDR1 SGHTA, CDR2 FQGNSA. The CDR3 DNA sequence: TGTGCCAGCAGCTTAGTTCGCCCGGTTTCACCCCTCCACTTT. Translating it yields CASSLVRPVSPLHF.

CDR3 nucleotides: TGCGCCAGCAAAGGACAGGTAGGGAACACTGAAGCTTTCTTT. Its translation: CASKGQVGNTEAFF. This chain uses TRBV5-1 with TRBJ1-1, with 7 bases fitting TRBD1. Germline V gives CDR1 SGHRS, CDR2 YFSETQ. The trim removed 6 bases at V and 1 base at J, leaving 6 bases unmatched. This CDR3 contains 14 residues.

This chain uses TRBV19 with TRBJ2-1, with 9 bases aligning to TRBD1. This CDR3 spans 16 amino acids. Losses at the gene ends were 5 bases for V and 4 bases for J; bases not matched to a gene: 9. CDR1 and CDR2 from the germline V gene are LNHDA and SQIVND (reference sequence). For the CDR3, the DNA is TGTGCCAGTAGTGCACCCGGGACAGGGCTGTACAATGAGCAGTTCTTC. Its protein is CASSAPGTGLYNEQFF.

This clone has a handful of counts. The chain recombines TRBV6-6 with TRBJ2-3; D perhaps matches TRBD2 (5 bases). Germline CDR1 reads MNHNY; CDR2 reads SVGAGI (reference sequence). The CDR3 extends over 12 amino acids. V was pared by 8 bases and J by 1 base, with 7 bases between. CDR3 DNA sequence: TGTGCCAGCGGGAGAGGCACAGATACGCAGTATTTT. It yields the protein CASGRGTDTQYF.

This chain links TRBV7-6 with TRBJ2-1; maybe TRBD2 (5 bases). The V end was cut by 1 base, the J end by 6 bases, with 7 bases between. The CDR3 sequence is 13 residues long. Germline V gives CDR1 SGHVS, CDR2 FNYEAQ. The CDR3 sequence: CASSLGGFNEQFF. DNA for the CDR3: TGTGCCAGCAGCTTAGGAGGGTTCAATGAGCAGTTCTTC. The variable domain in full, with the rest retrieved from reference TRBV7-6 and TRBJ2-1, is GAGVSQSPRYKVTKRGQDVALRCDPISGHVSLYWYRQALGQGPEFLTYFNYEAQQDKSGLPNDRFSAERPEGSISTLTIQRTEQRDSAMYRCASSLGGFNEQFFGPGTRLTVL.

The V gene is TRBV5-6, the J gene TRBJ2-7; a possible D gene is TRBD1 (6 bases). Germline values: CDR1 SGHDT, CDR2 YYEEEE. The CDR3 loop spans 17 amino acids. The V end was cut by 4 bases, the J end by 4 bases, with 24 bases between. This CDR3 is CASSRVGGGTRGYEQYF. CDR3 sequence (DNA): TGTGCCAGCAGCAGGGTCGGTGGGGGCACTAGGGGGTACGAGCAGTACTTC.

This chain uses TRBV18 with TRBJ2-7; no clear D gene. The CDR3 runs 14 residues. V was clipped by 6 bases and J by 2 bases, with 14 bases between them. Germline V CDR1 and CDR2: KGHSH, LQKENI. The CDR3 DNA reads TGTGCCAGCTCCCCTATAGCTACCGCCTACGAGCAGTACTTC. This sequence encodes CASSPIATAYEQYF.

The chain recombines TRBV7-2 with TRBJ1-1; tentative D call: TRBD1 (5 bases). The germline gives CDR1 SGHTA, CDR2 FQGNSA. The V end lost 3 bases, the J end lost 3 bases, and 8 bases lay between the germline ends. This CDR3 region has 13 residues. The CDR3 DNA follows: TGTGCCAGCAGCTTCGGAGGGGACACTGAAGCTTTCTTT. Its translation: CASSFGGDTEAFF.

This chain links TRBV7-2 with TRBJ2-7; the D is unclear. V was pared by 4 bases and J by 7 bases, with 11 bases between. CDR1 and CDR2 (germline): SGHTA, FQGNSA. The CDR3 sequence is 12 residues long. CDR3 bases: TGTGCCAGCAGCTCCTATTCTAGAGAGCAGTACTTC. Translating gives CASSSYSREQYF.

The genes are TRBV2 and TRBJ1-1; D gene unclear. The length of the CDR3 is 14 residues. Per the germline V gene, CDR1 is SNHLY and CDR2 is FYNNEI. With 5 bases removed from V and 0 bases from J, the gap between germline ends came to 10 bases. The CDR3 region is CASSNWAMNTEAFF. DNA of the CDR3: TGTGCCAGCAGTAACTGGGCTATGAACACTGAAGCTTTCTTT.